This T cell receptor (beta chain) was obtained from a study of blood T cells in healthy people across ages. Only a few counts were recorded for this clonotype. Alongside a J-beta primer mix, a sample-barcoded 5' primer served in a second PCR lasting about 7 to 12 cycles. TCRdb itself ran the 5' RACE reads through MiXCR, one entry per CDR3 protein. The sample lists approximately 1.5 million distinct CDR3 sequences; roughly 43% were seen once. The junction had 5 bases not matched to a gene; V was cut back by 2 bases and J by 8 bases. Germline values: CDR1 WSHSY, CDR2 SAAADI. This CDR3 spans 15 amino acids.

Sequencing was carried out using blood. This chain joins TRBV10-2 and TRBJ1-4; 10 bases are a match to TRBD1. The clonotype was recovered from a woman aged 18-29 years in good health. The chain's CDR3 is CASSEMGQGNEKLFF. DNA of the CDR3: TGCGCCAGCAGTGAGATGGGACAGGGGAACGAAAAACTGTTTTTT.